The entry below gives a single T cell receptor (beta chain) sequence along with its context. Its antigen is undetermined. Use of 60 Vbeta and 13 Jbeta primers characterized the PCR. TCRdb's copy holds only in-frame clones and misses some; the assay was immunoSEQ multiplex PCR. The sample has approximately 58,000 clones. These data belong to a study of cytomegalovirus exposure and HLA in healthy donors. Study summary: Genetic ancestry analysis placed under 90% of the approximately 400 donors that were genotyped in the Caucasian-associated cluster.

Notes on the study in general: An assumption of roughly uniform sequencing depth across donors underlay the presence/absence analyses. 87-base-pair reads could not separate some V segments, including TRBV6-2 and TRBV6-3.

Between the trimmed V and J ends, which lost 4 bases and 0 bases, there was a span of 13 bases. The CDR3 is 15 amino acids. The germline V gene encodes CDR1 SGHTS and CDR2 YDEGEE. The material sequenced was PBMCs. The TCR sequence derives from a woman in her late teens or twenties in good health and CMV-seronegative. This chain joins TRBV5-8 and TRBJ1-1; D not certain. The CDR3 here is CASSHRWRMNTEAFF. In DNA, the CDR3 is TGTGCCAGCAGCCACCGTTGGCGGATGAACACTGAAGCTTTCTTT.